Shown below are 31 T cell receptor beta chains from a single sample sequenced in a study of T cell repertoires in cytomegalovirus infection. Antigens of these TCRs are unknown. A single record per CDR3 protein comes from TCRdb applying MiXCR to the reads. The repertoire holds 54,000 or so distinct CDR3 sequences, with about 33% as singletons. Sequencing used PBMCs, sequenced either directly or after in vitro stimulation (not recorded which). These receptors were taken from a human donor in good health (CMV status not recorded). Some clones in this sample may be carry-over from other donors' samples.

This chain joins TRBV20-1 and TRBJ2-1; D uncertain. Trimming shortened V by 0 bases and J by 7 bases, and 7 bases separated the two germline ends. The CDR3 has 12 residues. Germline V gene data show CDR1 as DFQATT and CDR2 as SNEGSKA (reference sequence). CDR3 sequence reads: CSARDLGNEQFF. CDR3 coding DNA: TGCAGTGCTAGAGATCTTGGAAATGAGCAGTTCTTC.

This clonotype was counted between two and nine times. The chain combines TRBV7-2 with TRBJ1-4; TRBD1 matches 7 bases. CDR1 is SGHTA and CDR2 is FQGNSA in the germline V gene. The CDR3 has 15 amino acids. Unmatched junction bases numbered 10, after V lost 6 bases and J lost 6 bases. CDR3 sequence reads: CASRPTGTAYEKLFF. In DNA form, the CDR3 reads TGTGCCAGCAGGCCTACCGGGACAGCTTATGAAAAACTGTTTTTT.

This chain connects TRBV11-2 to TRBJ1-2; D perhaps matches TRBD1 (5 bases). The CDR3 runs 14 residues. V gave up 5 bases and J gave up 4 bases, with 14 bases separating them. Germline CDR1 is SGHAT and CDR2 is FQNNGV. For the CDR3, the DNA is TGTGCCAGCAGCGGAGACGGGGGTCTCTATGGCTACACCTTC. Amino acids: CASSGDGGLYGYTF. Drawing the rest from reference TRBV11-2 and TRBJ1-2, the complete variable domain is EAGVAQSPRYKIIEKRQSVAFWCNPISGHATLYWYQQILGQGPKLLIQFQNNGVVDDSQLPKDRFSAERLKGVDSTLKIQPAKLEDSAVYLCASSGDGGLYGYTFGSGTRLTVV.

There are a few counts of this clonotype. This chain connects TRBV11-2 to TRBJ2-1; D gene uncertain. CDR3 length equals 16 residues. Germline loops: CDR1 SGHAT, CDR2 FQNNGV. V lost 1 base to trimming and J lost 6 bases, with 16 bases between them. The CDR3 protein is CASSLGRTLSPNEQFF. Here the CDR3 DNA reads TGTGCCAGCAGCTTAGGTAGGACCCTCAGCCCCAATGAGCAGTTCTTC.

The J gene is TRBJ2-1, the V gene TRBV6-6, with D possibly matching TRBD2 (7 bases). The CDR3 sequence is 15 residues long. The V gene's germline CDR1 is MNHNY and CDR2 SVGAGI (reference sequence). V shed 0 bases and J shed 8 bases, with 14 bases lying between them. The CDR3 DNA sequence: TGTGCCAGCAGTTACTCAGGGGGGGGAGGCGATGAGCAGTTCTTC. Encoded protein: CASSYSGGGGDEQFF.

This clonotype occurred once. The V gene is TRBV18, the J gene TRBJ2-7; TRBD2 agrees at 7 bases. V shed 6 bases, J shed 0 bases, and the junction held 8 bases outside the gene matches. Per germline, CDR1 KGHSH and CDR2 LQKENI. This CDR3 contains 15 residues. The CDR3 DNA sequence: TGTGCCAGCTCTCGGGAGGTCGGGGGCTCCTACGAGCAGTACTTC. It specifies CASSREVGGSYEQYF. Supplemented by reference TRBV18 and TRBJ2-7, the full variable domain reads NAGVMQNPRHLVRRRGQEARLRCSPMKGHSHVYWYRQLPEEGLKFMVYLQKENIIDESGMPKERFSAEFPKEGPSILRIQQVVRGDSAAYFCASSREVGGSYEQYFGPGTRLTVT.

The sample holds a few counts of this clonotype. In nucleotides, the CDR3 is TGTGCCAGCAGCTTAGAGGCTGGGGCTGAAGCTTTCTTT. This codes for CASSLEAGAEAFF. The chain employs TRBV7-6 and TRBJ1-1, with no clear D. Trimming cost V 1 base and J 6 bases, with 9 bases left between them. Germline lookup yields CDR1 SGHVS and CDR2 FNYEAQ. CDR3 length equals 13 residues.

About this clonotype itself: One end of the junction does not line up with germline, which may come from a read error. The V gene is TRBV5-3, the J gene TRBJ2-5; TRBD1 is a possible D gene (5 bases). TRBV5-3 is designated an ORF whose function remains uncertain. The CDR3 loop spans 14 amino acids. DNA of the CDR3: TGTGCCAGCAGCTTGGGGCAGAACCAAGAGACCCAGTACTTC. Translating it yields CASSLGQNQETQYF.

The CDR3 sequence is CASSLGTAYGYTF. The CDR3 DNA reads TGTGCCAGCAGCCTAGGGACAGCTTATGGCTACACCTTC. The genes are TRBV28 and TRBJ1-2; 7 bases align to TRBD1. The V and J ends lost 6 bases and 5 bases, in that order; junction bases with no gene match: 6. CDR1 and CDR2 from the germline V gene are MDHEN and SYDVKM. This CDR3 spans 13 amino acids.

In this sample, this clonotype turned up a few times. The CDR3 DNA reads TGTGCCAGCAGCTTAGTCGTGGGCCCTAGGTATGGCTACACCTTC. This encodes CASSLVVGPRYGYTF. The rearrangement joins TRBV7-8 to TRBJ1-2; no firm D call. The CDR3 length is 15 residues. Germline CDR1 SGHVS, CDR2 FQNEAQ. Trimming cost V 1 base and J 5 bases, with 14 bases left between them.

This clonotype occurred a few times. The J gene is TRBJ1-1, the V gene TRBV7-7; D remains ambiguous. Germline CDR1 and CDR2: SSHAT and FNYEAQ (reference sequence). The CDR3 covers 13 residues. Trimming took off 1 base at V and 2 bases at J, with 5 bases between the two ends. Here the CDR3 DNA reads TGTGCCAGCAGCTTAGAAATTAACACTGAAGCTTTCTTT. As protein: CASSLEINTEAFF.

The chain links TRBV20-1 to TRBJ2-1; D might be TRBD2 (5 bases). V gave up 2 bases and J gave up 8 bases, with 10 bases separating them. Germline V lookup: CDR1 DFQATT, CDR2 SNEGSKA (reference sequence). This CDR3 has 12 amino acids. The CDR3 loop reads CSARSVGDEQFF. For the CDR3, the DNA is TGCAGTGCTAGATCCGTGGGAGATGAGCAGTTCTTC.

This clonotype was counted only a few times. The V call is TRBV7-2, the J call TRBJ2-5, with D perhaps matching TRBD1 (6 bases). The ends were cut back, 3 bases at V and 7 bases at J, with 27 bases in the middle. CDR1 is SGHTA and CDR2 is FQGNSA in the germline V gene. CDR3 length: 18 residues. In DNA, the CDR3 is TGTGCCAGCAGCTTGGACGGTGGGGGACACTACCCCCCAGGGACCCAGTACTTC. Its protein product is CASSLDGGGHYPPGTQYF.

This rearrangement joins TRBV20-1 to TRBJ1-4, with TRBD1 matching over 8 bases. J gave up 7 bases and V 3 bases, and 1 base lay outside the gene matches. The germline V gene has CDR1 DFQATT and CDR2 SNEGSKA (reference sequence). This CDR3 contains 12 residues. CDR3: CSASRGREKLFF. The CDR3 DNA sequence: TGCAGTGCTAGCAGGGGGCGTGAAAAACTGTTTTTT.

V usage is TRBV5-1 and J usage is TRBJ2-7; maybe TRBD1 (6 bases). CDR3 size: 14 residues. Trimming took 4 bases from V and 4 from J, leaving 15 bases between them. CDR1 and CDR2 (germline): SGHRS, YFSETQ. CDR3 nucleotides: TGCGCCAGCAGCCGGGACATAGGTGATTACGAGCAGTACTTC. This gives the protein CASSRDIGDYEQYF.

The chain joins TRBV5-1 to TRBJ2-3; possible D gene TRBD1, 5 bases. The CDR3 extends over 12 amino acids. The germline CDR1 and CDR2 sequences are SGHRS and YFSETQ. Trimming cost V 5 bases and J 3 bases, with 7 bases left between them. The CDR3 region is CASRRGTDTQYF. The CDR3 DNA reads TGCGCCAGCAGAAGGGGAACAGATACGCAGTATTTT.

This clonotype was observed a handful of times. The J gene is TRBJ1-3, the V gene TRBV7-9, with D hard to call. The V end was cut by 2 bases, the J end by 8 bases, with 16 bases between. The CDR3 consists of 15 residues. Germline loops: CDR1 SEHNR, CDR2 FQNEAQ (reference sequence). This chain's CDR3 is CASSLLGPLEDTIYF. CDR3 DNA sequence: TGTGCCAGCAGCTTACTTGGACCGCTGGAGGACACCATATATTTT.

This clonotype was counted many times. The CDR3 is CASSPLRDEQFF. CDR3 nucleotide sequence: TGTGCCAGCAGTCCTTTAAGGGATGAGCAGTTCTTC. The chain combines TRBV12-3 or TRBV12-4 with TRBJ2-1; D is ambiguous. V dropped 5 bases and J dropped 8 bases, with 10 bases sitting between them. CDR3 length: 12 amino acids.

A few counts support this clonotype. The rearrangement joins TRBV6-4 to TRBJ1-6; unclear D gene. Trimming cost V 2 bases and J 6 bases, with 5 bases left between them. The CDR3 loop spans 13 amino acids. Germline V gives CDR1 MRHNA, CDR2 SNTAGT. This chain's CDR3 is CASSDRANSPLHF. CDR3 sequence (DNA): TGTGCCAGCAGTGACAGGGCTAATTCACCCCTCCACTTT.

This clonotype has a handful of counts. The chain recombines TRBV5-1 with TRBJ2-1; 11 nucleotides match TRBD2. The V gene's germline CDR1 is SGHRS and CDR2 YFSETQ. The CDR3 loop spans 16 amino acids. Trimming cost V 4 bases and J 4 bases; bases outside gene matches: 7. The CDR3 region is CASSAQTSGTYNEQFF. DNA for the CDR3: TGCGCCAGCAGCGCACAGACTAGCGGGACATACAATGAGCAGTTCTTC.

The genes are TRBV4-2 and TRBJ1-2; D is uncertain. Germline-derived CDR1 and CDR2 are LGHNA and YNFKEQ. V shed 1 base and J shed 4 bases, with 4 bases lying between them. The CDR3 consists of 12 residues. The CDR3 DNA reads TGTGCCAGCAGCCAAGGAGTCTATGGCTACACCTTC. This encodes CASSQGVYGYTF.

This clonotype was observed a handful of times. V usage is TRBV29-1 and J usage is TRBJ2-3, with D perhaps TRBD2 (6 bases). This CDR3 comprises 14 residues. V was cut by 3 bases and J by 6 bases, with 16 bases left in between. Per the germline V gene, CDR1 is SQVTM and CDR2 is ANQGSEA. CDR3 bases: TGCAGCGTTGACGGGGGTAGGTTTGCGGATACGCAGTATTTT. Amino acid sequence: CSVDGGRFADTQYF.

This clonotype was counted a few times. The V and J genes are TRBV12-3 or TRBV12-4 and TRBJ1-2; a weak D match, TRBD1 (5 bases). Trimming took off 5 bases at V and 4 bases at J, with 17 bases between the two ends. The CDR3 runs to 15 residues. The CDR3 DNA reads TGTGCCAGCAGTCCCGCCGGGGCGGTGATCTATGGCTACACCTTC. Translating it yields CASSPAGAVIYGYTF.

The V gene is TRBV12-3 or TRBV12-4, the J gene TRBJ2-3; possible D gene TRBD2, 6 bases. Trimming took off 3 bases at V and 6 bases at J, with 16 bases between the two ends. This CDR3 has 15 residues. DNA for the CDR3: TGTGCCAGCAGTTTTAGCGGAGACGCGGGGGATACGCAGTATTTT. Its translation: CASSFSGDAGDTQYF.

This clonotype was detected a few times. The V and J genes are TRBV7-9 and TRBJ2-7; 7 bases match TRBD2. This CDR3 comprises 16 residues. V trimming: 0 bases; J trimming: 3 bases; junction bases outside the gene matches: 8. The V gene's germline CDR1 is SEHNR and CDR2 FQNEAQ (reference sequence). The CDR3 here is CASSLAYGLEYYEQYF. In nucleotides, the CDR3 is TGTGCCAGCAGCTTAGCCTACGGACTAGAATACTACGAGCAGTACTTC.

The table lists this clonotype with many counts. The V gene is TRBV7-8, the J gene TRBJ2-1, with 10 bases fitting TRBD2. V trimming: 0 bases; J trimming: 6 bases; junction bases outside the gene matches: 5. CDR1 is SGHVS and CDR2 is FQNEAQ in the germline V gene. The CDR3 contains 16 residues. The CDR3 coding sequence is TGTGCCAGCAGCTTAGCTGCTAGCGGGAGTTTCAATGAGCAGTTCTTC. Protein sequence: CASSLAASGSFNEQFF. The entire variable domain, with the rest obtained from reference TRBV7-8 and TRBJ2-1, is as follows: GAGVSQSPRYKVAKRGQDVALRCDPISGHVSLFWYQQALGQGPEFLTYFQNEAQLDKSGLPSDRFFAERPEGSVSTLKIQRTQQEDSAVYLCASSLAASGSFNEQFFGPGTRLTVL.

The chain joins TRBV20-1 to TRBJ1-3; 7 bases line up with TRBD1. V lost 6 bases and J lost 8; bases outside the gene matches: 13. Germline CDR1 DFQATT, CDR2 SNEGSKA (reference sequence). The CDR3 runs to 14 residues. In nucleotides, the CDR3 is TGCAGTGCAACCTCCGGGACAGAGGAAGACACCATATATTTT. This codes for CSATSGTEEDTIYF.

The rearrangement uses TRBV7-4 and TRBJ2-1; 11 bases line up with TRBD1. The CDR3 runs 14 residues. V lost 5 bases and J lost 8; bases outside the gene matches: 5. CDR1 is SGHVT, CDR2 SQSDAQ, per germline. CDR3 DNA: TGTGCCAGCAGCCGGGACAGGGGGTTTGATGAGCAGTTCTTC. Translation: CASSRDRGFDEQFF.

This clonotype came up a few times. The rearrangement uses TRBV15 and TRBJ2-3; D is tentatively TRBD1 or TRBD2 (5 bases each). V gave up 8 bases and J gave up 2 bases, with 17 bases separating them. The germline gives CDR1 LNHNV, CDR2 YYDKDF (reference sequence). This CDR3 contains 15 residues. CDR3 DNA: TGTGCCACCTACTCCTCTCGGGGCCCCACAGATACGCAGTATTTT. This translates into CATYSSRGPTDTQYF.

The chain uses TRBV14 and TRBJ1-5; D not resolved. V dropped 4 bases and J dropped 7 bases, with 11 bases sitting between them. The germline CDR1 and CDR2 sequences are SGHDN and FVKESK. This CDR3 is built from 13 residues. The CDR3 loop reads CASSLRFGQPQHF. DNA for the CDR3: TGTGCCAGCAGCCTAAGATTCGGACAGCCCCAGCATTTT.

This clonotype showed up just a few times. CDR3 sequence reads: CSASATAYTTDTQYF. The CDR3 region has the DNA TGCAGTGCTAGCGCTACTGCGTACACGACAGATACGCAGTATTTT. The chain uses TRBV20-1 and TRBJ2-3; D is unclear. V was shortened by 3 bases and J by 3 bases, with 16 bases between the two germline ends. The germline V gene encodes CDR1 DFQATT and CDR2 SNEGSKA (reference sequence). The CDR3 is 15 amino acids.